What follows are 18 T cell receptor beta chains derived from one specimen sequenced in a study of CD8 T cells in ankylosing spondylitis. TCRdb itself ran the 5' RACE reads through MiXCR, one entry per CDR3 protein. The top ten hold approximately 7% of the sample, which has about 240,000 distinct CDR3 sequences, around 9.1% seen once. Sequenced sample: blood, either unsorted or a sorted T cell fraction (not recorded which). The receptors stem from a male donor with ankylosing spondylitis or in good health (not recorded which).

This sequence joins TRBV18 and TRBJ2-2; the match to TRBD2 covers 13 bases. This CDR3 comprises 19 residues. In germline, CDR1 is KGHSH, CDR2 LQKENI. J was trimmed by 0 bases and V by 6 bases; bases with no gene match: 10. The CDR3 reads CASSTQPGLAGPNTGELFF. CDR3 DNA sequence: TGTGCCAGCTCGACCCAACCGGGACTAGCGGGGCCGAACACCGGGGAGCTGTTTTTT.

The CDR3 here is CASSLAGQGNTEAFF. The CDR3 nucleotides are TGTGCCAGCAGCTTAGCGGGACAGGGAAACACTGAAGCTTTCTTT. The chain combines TRBV7-8 with TRBJ1-1, with TRBD1 matching 9 bases. V lost 0 bases to trimming and J lost 2 bases; unmatched junction nucleotides: 1. CDR1 and CDR2 from the germline V gene are SGHVS and FQNEAQ. This CDR3 comprises 15 residues.

There are many counts of this clonotype. The gene calls are TRBV19 and TRBJ2-1; 8 nucleotides align to TRBD2. Germline V gene sequence: CDR1 LNHDA, CDR2 SQIVND (reference sequence). The CDR3 is 15 residues long. The trim removed 7 bases at V and 0 bases at J, leaving 5 bases unmatched. In DNA, the CDR3 is TGTGCCAGTACAACCAGCGGGAGCTCCTACAATGAGCAGTTCTTC. Translating gives CASTTSGSSYNEQFF.

This clonotype was seen at least ten times. CDR3 sequence: CASSLVFGDRSYNEQFF. The DNA for the CDR3 is TGCGCCAGCAGCTTGGTTTTCGGGGATCGCTCCTACAATGAGCAGTTCTTC. This chain joins TRBV5-1 and TRBJ2-1; a possible D gene is TRBD2 (5 bases). The length of the CDR3 is 17 residues. CDR1 is SGHRS and CDR2 is YFSETQ in the germline V gene. V gave up 0 bases and J gave up 0 bases, with 13 bases separating them.

This clonotype has at least ten counts. The chain joins TRBV3-1 to TRBJ2-1, with 7 bases aligning to TRBD2. J was trimmed by 3 bases and V by 0 bases; bases with no gene match: 8. Germline lookup yields CDR1 LGHDT and CDR2 YNNKEL (reference sequence). This CDR3 spans 17 amino acids. The CDR3, as DNA: TGTGCCAGCAGCCAAGAGGCTAGCGGACCCTACTACAATGAGCAGTTCTTC. This gives the protein CASSQEASGPYYNEQFF.

This clonotype was counted many times. The chain is built from TRBV25-1 and TRBJ1-3; D is unclear. Trimming shortened V by 3 bases and J by 3 bases, and 6 bases separated the two germline ends. The CDR3 sequence is 13 residues long. In germline, CDR1 is MGHDK, CDR2 SYGVNS. The CDR3 region is CASSEGVGNTIYF. In nucleotides, the CDR3 is TGTGCCAGCAGTGAGGGAGTTGGAAACACCATATATTTT.

This clonotype has ten or more counts. The V call is TRBV7-9, the J call TRBJ2-7; weak D call: TRBD2 (6 bases). The CDR3 totals 16 residues. Looked up from germline, CDR1 is SEHNR and CDR2 is FQNEAQ (reference sequence). Trimming shortened V by 0 bases and J by 1 base, and 13 bases separated the two germline ends. The CDR3 loop is CASSLAGGESSYEQYF. The CDR3 nucleotides read TGTGCCAGCAGCTTAGCAGGAGGGGAGAGTTCCTACGAGCAGTACTTC.

This chain uses TRBV4-1 with TRBJ2-2; D assignment may be TRBD1 or TRBD2 (5 bases each). The germline CDR1 and CDR2 sequences are MGHRA and YSYEKL. Between the trimmed V and J ends, which lost 3 bases and 4 bases, there was a span of 12 bases. CDR3 length: 15 amino acids. CDR3 bases: TGCGCCAGCAGCCACGCCGGGACGCTCACCGGGGAGCTGTTTTTT. Translation gives CASSHAGTLTGELFF.

The table lists this clonotype with many counts. This chain joins TRBV5-5 and TRBJ2-7, with D possibly being TRBD1 or TRBD2 (5 bases each). In germline, CDR1 is SGHKS, CDR2 YYEKEE (reference sequence). The CDR3 consists of 16 residues. The V end was cut by 1 base, the J end by 0 bases, with 14 bases between. CDR3 amino acids: CASSLQGDPSSYEQYF. As DNA, the CDR3 is TGTGCCAGCAGCTTGCAGGGAGACCCTAGCTCCTACGAGCAGTACTTC.

The V and J genes are TRBV4-2 and TRBJ2-1, with D unresolved. This CDR3 spans 15 amino acids. The ends were cut back, 4 bases at V and 2 bases at J, with 12 bases in the middle. The germline V gene has CDR1 LGHNA and CDR2 YNFKEQ. In nucleotides, the CDR3 is TGTGCCAGCAGCCGCAGTGGCGGAGCCTACAATGAGCAGTTCTTC. Translating gives CASSRSGGAYNEQFF.

This clonotype showed up many times. This rearrangement joins TRBV3-1 to TRBJ2-2, with a possible D match to TRBD2 (7 bases). The CDR3 runs 15 residues. Between the trimmed V and J ends, which lost 1 base and 5 bases, there was a span of 11 bases. Germline CDR1 is LGHDT and CDR2 is YNNKEL (reference sequence). The CDR3 is CASSQVRGLTGELFF. The CDR3 nucleotides are TGTGCCAGCAGCCAAGTCAGGGGACTAACCGGGGAGCTGTTTTTT.

There are many counts of this clonotype. The chain joins TRBV3-1 to TRBJ2-1; D gene ambiguous. Germline V gives CDR1 LGHDT, CDR2 YNNKEL (reference sequence). The V gene lost 4 bases and the J gene lost 4 bases, with 14 bases spanning the gap. CDR3 length: 15 amino acids. CDR3 sequence reads: CASSPRMGGYNEQFF. The CDR3 bases are TGTGCCAGCAGCCCTCGGATGGGTGGATACAATGAGCAGTTCTTC.

This clonotype was detected many times. This chain uses TRBV27 with TRBJ1-6; D is unresolved. The CDR3 has 15 residues. Per germline, CDR1 MNHEY and CDR2 SMNVEV (reference sequence). The ends were cut back, 8 bases at V and 0 bases at J, with 11 bases in the middle. CDR3 bases: TGTGCCAGCTGTGGCGGGAGCTCCTATAATTCACCCCTCCACTTT. Encoded protein: CASCGGSSYNSPLHF.

This clonotype was picked up many times. V is TRBV11-2 and J is TRBJ2-3; D unresolved. The CDR3 spans 14 residues. Germline V gives CDR1 SGHAT, CDR2 FQNNGV. V lost 0 bases and J lost 5, with 9 bases in between. The CDR3 DNA sequence: TGTGCCAGCAGCTTAGATTGGGCCGGAGATACGCAGTATTTT. Translating it yields CASSLDWAGDTQYF.

This clonotype was observed many times. The chain links TRBV7-2 to TRBJ1-2; 7 bases match TRBD1. Trimming took 1 base from V and 5 from J; bases not matched to a gene: 7. This CDR3 is 15 amino acids long. Per germline, CDR1 SGHTA and CDR2 FQGNSA. The chain's CDR3 is CASSLGGGGVYGYTF. The CDR3 nucleotides are TGTGCCAGCAGCTTAGGGGGAGGGGGCGTATATGGCTACACCTTC.

This clonotype was recorded many times. The J gene is TRBJ2-1, the V gene TRBV5-6; perhaps TRBD1 as D (6 bases). This CDR3 spans 14 amino acids. The V gene lost 0 bases and the J gene lost 7 bases, with 11 bases spanning the gap. From germline, CDR1 is SGHDT and CDR2 YYEEEE. The CDR3, as DNA: TGTGCCAGCAGCTTGGTTTGGGACACGAATGAGCAGTTCTTC. This encodes CASSLVWDTNEQFF.

This clonotype was picked up a small number of times. This chain joins TRBV20-1 and TRBJ2-2, with TRBD2 identical over 10 bases. The trim removed 3 bases at V and 0 bases at J, leaving 7 bases unmatched. The CDR3 loop spans 17 amino acids. From germline, CDR1 is DFQATT and CDR2 SNEGSKA (reference sequence). The CDR3 sequence is CSASRLAGASNTGELFF. As DNA, the CDR3 is TGCAGTGCTAGTAGGCTAGCGGGGGCCTCGAACACCGGGGAGCTGTTTTTT.

This clonotype showed up many times. The V gene is TRBV7-9, the J gene TRBJ2-7, with D possibly being TRBD2 (6 bases). Deletions cut 1 base from V and 8 bases from J, with 15 bases between. The CDR3 length is 14 residues. Germline-derived CDR1 and CDR2 are SEHNR and FQNEAQ (reference sequence). The CDR3 loop reads CASSLEGTPYQQYF. For the CDR3, the DNA is TGTGCCAGCAGCTTAGAAGGGACTCCATACCAGCAGTACTTC.